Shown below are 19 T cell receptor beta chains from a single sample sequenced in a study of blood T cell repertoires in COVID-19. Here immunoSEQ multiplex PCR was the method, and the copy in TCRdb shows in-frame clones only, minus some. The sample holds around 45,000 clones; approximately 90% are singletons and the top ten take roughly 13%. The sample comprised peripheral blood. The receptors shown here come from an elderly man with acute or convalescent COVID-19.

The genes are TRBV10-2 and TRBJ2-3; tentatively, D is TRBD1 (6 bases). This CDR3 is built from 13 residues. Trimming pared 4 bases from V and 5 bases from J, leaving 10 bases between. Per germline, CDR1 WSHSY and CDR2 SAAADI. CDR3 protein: CASSVGARDTQYF. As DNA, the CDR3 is TGCGCCAGCAGTGTGGGGGCTCGAGATACGCAGTATTTT.

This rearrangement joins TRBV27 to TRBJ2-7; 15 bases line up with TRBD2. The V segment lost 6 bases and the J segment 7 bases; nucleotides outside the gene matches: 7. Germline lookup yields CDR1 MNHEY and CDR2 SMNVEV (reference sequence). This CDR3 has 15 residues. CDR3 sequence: CASRAGGTSGGEQYF. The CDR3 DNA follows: TGTGCCAGCAGGGCTGGGGGGACTAGCGGGGGGGAGCAGTACTTC.

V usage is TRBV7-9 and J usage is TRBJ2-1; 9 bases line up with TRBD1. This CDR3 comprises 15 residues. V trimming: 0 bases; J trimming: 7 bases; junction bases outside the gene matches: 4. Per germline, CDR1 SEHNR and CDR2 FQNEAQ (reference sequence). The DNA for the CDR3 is TGTGCCAGCAGCTTAGCGGGACAGGGAGGGAATGAGCAGTTCTTC. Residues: CASSLAGQGGNEQFF.

CDR3 coding DNA: TGTGCCAGCAGCTTAACGTACAGGGCGGGGAACACTGAAGCTTTCTTT. Translating gives CASSLTYRAGNTEAFF. This sequence joins TRBV7-3 and TRBJ1-1; possible D gene TRBD1, 6 bases. Germline lookup yields CDR1 SGHTA and CDR2 FQGTGA. The V end lost 0 bases, the J end lost 1 base, and 12 bases lay between the germline ends. The CDR3 spans 16 residues.

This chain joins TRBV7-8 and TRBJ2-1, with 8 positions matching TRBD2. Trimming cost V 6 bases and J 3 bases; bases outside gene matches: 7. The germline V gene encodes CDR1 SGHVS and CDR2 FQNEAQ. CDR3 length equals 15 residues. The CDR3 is CASSLPGRGYNEQFF. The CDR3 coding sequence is TGTGCCAGCAGTCTCCCCGGGAGGGGCTACAATGAGCAGTTCTTC.

The CDR3 region is CAWWRFANTEAFF. In DNA form, the CDR3 reads TGTGCCTGGTGGAGGTTTGCGAACACTGAAGCTTTCTTT. V usage is TRBV30 and J usage is TRBJ1-1; D gene uncertain. Trimming shortened V by 5 bases and J by 1 base, and 11 bases separated the two germline ends. Germline V gene lookup returns CDR1 GTSNPN and CDR2 SVGIG (reference sequence). The CDR3 has 13 residues.

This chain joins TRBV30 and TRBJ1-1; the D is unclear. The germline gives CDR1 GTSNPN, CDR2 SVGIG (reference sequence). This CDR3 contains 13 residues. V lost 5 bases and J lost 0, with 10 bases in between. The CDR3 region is CAWSLRVNTEAFF. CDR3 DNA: TGTGCCTGGTCCCTGAGGGTGAACACTGAAGCTTTCTTT. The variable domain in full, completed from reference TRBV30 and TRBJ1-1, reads SQTIHQWPATLVQPVGSPLSLECTVEGTSNPNLYWYRQAAGRGLQLLFYSVGIGQISSEVPQNLSASRPQDRQFILSSKKLLLSDSGFYLCAWSLRVNTEAFFGQGTRLTVV.

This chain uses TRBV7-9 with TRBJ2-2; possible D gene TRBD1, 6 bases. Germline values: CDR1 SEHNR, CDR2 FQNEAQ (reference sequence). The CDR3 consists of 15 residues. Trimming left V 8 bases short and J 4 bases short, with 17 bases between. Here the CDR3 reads CASLTRDIGTGELFF. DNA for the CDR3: TGTGCCAGCTTGACCCGGGACATCGGCACCGGGGAGCTGTTTTTT.

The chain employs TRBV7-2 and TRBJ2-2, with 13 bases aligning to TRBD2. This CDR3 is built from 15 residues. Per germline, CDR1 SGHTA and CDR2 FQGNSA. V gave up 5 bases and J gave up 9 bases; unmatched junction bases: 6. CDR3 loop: CASSRTSGGIRELFF. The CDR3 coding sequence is TGTGCCAGCAGCCGGACTAGCGGGGGCATACGGGAGCTGTTTTTT.

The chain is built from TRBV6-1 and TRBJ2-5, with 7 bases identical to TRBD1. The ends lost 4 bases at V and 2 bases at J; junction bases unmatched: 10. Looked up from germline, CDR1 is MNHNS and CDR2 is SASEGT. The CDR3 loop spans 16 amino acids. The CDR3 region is CASSARQGRRQETQYF. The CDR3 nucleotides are TGTGCCAGCAGTGCGCGACAGGGAAGGAGACAAGAGACCCAGTACTTC.

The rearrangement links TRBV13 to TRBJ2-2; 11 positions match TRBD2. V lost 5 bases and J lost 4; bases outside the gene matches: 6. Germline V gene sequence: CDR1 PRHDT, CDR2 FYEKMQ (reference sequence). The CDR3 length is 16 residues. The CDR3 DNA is TGTGCCAGCAGCGTTAGCGGGGGGGCTCTCACCGGGGAGCTGTTTTTT. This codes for CASSVSGGALTGELFF.

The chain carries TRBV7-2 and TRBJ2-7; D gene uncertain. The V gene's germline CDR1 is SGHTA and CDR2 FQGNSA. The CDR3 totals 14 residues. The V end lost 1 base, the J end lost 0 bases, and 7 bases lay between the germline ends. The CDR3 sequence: CASSLEESSYEQYF. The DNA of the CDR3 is TGTGCCAGCAGCTTAGAGGAGAGCTCCTACGAGCAGTACTTC.

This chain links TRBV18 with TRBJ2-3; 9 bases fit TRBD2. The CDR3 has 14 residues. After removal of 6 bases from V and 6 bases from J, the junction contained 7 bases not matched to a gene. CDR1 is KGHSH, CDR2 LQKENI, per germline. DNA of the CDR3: TGTGCCAGCTCGCTGGGGACTAGCATGGATACGCAGTATTTT. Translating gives CASSLGTSMDTQYF.

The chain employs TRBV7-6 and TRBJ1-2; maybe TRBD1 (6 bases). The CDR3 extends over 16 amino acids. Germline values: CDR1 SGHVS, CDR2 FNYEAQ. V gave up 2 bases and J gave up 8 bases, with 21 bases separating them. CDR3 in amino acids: CASSLNPGVRLEGYTF. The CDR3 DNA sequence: TGTGCCAGCAGCTTAAACCCAGGGGTCCGCCTTGAAGGCTACACCTTC.

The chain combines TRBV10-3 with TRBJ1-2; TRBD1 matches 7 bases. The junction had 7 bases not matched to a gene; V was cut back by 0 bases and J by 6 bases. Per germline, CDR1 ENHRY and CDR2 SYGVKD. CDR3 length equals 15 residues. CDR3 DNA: TGTGCCATCAGTGAGTCCCAGGGACAGAGGGATGGCTACACCTTC. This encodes CAISESQGQRDGYTF.

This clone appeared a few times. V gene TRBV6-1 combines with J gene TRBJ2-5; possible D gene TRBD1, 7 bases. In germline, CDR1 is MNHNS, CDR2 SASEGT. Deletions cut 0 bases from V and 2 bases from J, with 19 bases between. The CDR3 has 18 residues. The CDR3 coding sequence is TGTGCCAGCAGTGAAGCCAGGGGGACCCCGCGGGGACAAGAGACCCAGTACTTC. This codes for CASSEARGTPRGQETQYF.

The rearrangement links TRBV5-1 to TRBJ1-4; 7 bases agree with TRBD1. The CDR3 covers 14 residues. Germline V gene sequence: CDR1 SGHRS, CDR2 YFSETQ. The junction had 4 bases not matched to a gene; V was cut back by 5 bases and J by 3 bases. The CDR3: CASRSGTANEKLFF. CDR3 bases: TGCGCCAGCAGATCCGGGACAGCTAATGAAAAACTGTTTTTT.

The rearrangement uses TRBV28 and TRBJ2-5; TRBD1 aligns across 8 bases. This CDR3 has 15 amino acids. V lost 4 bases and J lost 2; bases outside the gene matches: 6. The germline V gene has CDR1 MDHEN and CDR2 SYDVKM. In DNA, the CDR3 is TGTGCCAGCAGTTCCCGTCGGACAGGGCAAGAGACCCAGTACTTC. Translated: CASSSRRTGQETQYF.

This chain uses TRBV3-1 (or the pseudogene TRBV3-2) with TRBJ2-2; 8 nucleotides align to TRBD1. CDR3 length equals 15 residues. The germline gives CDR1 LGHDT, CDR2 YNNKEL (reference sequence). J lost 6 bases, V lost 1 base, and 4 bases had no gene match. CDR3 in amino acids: CASSQGTGIPGELFF. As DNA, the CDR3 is TGTGCCAGCAGCCAAGGGACAGGGATTCCCGGGGAGCTGTTTTTT.